The rows below give T cell receptor beta chains drawn from one sample of a study of OX40 agonist ivuxolimab in advanced cancers. The method was immunoSEQ multiplex PCR; TCRdb's version includes in-frame clones alone and lacks a portion of them. This sample has fewer than 65,000 clones, with 75% to 90% found just once. The sample consisted of CD4+ or CD8+ T cells sorted from blood, taken in a trial of the OX40 agonist ivuxolimab. Every receptor here comes from an adult with an advanced solid tumor such as melanoma, head and neck, liver or kidney cancer. The CDR3 runs from the conserved cysteine through the conserved F or W. D genes are given only for firm matches. Not every row has a clone size; where given, it reads once, few, many or a size class.

CDR3 DNA | CDR3 protein | J gene | clone size | D gene | V gene
TGTGCCAGTAGTCGCCGACTAGCGGGTATTTCCTACAATGAGCAGTTCTTC | CASSRRLAGISYNEQFF | TRBJ2-1 | NA | TRBD2 | TRBV19
TGCAGTGCTAGCCAAAACACTGAAGCTTTCTTT | CSASQNTEAFF | TRBJ1-1 | few | NA | TRBV20-1
TGTGCCAGCAGTCTTGGAGGGACTAGTGCCTACGAGCAGTACTTC | CASSLGGTSAYEQYF | TRBJ2-7 | NA | TRBD2 | TRBV9
TGCAGTGCCTCGGACAACACTGAAGCTTTCTTT | CSASDNTEAFF | TRBJ1-1 | NA | NA | TRBV20-1
TGTGCCAGCAGCTTAAGACAGGTCATGGGCACAGATACGCAGTATTTT | CASSLRQVMGTDTQYF | TRBJ2-3 | NA | NA | TRBV11-2
TGTGCCAGCAGCAGCCAGGTGTCAACTAATGAAAAACTGTTTTTT | CASSSQVSTNEKLFF | TRBJ1-4 | NA | NA | TRBV7-2
TGTGCCAGCAGTCTAATTTTTGAGCGGCTGCAGTTCTTC | CASSLIFERLQFF | TRBJ2-1 | NA | NA | TRBV28
TGTGCCAGCAGCCTGGCAGAGAACACTGAAGCTTTCTTT | CASSLAENTEAFF | TRBJ1-1 | NA | NA | TRBV7-7
TGTGCCAGCAGTCTCACCGGACGTGCTAACTATGGCTACACCTTC | CASSLTGRANYGYTF | TRBJ1-2 | NA | NA | TRBV7-2
TGTGCCAGCAGCGTAGGTGGGTCTACCTACAATGAGCAGTTCTTC | CASSVGGSTYNEQFF | TRBJ2-1 | NA | NA | TRBV9
TGTGCCAGCAGTGCTCACAGGGTTCTTGATGGCTACACCTTC | CASSAHRVLDGYTF | TRBJ1-2 | NA | NA | TRBV6-5
TGTGCCAGCAGTGACTCTGGCCCAGATACGCAGTATTTT | CASSDSGPDTQYF | TRBJ2-3 | NA | NA | TRBV6-4
TGTGCCAGCAGTTCCAGGACAGCCAAAAAGAGGGAAAAACTGTTTTTT | CASSSRTAKKREKLFF | TRBJ1-4 | NA | NA | TRBV28
TGTGCCAGCAGGCCGGACAGGGGAGGGTCACCCCTCCACTTT | CASRPDRGGSPLHF | TRBJ1-6 | NA | TRBD1 | TRBV7-8
TGTGCCAGTAGTCACCGACAGAACGCAGCTGGAAACACCATATATTTT | CASSHRQNAAGNTIYF | TRBJ1-3 | NA | NA | TRBV19
TGTGCCAGTAGTATAGTGACCCGGCGATACTATGGCTACACCTTC | CASSIVTRRYYGYTF | TRBJ1-2 | NA | NA | TRBV19
TGTGCCCACGACTCTCTGGCCAAAAACATTCAGTACTTC | CAHDSLAKNIQYF | TRBJ2-4 | NA | NA | TRBV30
TGTGCCAGCAGCTCTCGAAGGTTAGGCTACGAGCAGTACTTC | CASSSRRLGYEQYF | TRBJ2-7 | NA | NA | TRBV7-8
TGTGCCAGTAGGTGGACAGGAATCCTTAACTATGGCTACACCTTC | CASRWTGILNYGYTF | TRBJ1-2 | few | TRBD1 | TRBV19
TGTGCCAGTAGTATCCCAGGGTTTGAAAAACTGTTTTTT | CASSIPGFEKLFF | TRBJ1-4 | once | NA | TRBV19
TGCGCCAGCAGCCAAGATACACAGGTCCCCACTGAAGCTTTCTTT | CASSQDTQVPTEAFF | TRBJ1-1 | NA | NA | TRBV4-3
TGTGCCAGCAGCCAAGACCTCAGGGGCACTGAAGCTTTCTTT | CASSQDLRGTEAFF | TRBJ1-1 | NA | NA | TRBV14
TGTGCCAGCAGCTTCCCGGGTAACTACGAGCAGTACTTC | CASSFPGNYEQYF | TRBJ2-7 | NA | NA | TRBV7-6
TGTGCCAGCAGCGTCCCCGGGACTAGCGGGGGAAGTGTCGCCGGGGAGCTGTTTTTT | CASSVPGTSGGSVAGELFF | TRBJ2-2 | NA | TRBD2 | TRBV9
TGTGCCAGCAGCACAGCCGGGACAGAAAAAACCGGGGAGCTGTTTTTT | CASSTAGTEKTGELFF | TRBJ2-2 | NA | TRBD1 | TRBV5-4
TGTGCCAGCAGTGTGGACAACACCGGGGAGCTGTTTTTT | CASSVDNTGELFF | TRBJ2-2 | NA | NA | TRBV28
TGTGCCAGCAGTTTGGGGCGATCGGACACCATATATTTT | CASSLGRSDTIYF | TRBJ1-3 | NA | NA | TRBV28
TGCGCCAGCAGCCTGGGACAGACTGGAAACACCATATATTTT | CASSLGQTGNTIYF | TRBJ1-3 | NA | TRBD1 | TRBV5-1
TGTGCCAGCAGCTTAGTGCCAGGGAGCTCTGGAAACACCATATATTTT | CASSLVPGSSGNTIYF | TRBJ1-3 | NA | NA | TRBV11-2
TGTGCCAGCAAGCAGGACAGGGTGATTCAGCCCCAGCATTTT | CASKQDRVIQPQHF | TRBJ1-5 | NA | TRBD1 | TRBV19
TGTGCCAGCAAGACAGGGGTAGCGGAGACCCAGTACTTC | CASKTGVAETQYF | TRBJ2-5 | NA | TRBD1 | TRBV2
TGTGCCAGCCCCGGGACAGGGGCCGGTGGCTACACCTTC | CASPGTGAGGYTF | TRBJ1-2 | NA | TRBD1 | TRBV6-1
TGCAGTGCTAGTAGGGAAGATACGCAGTATTTT | CSASREDTQYF | TRBJ2-3 | NA | NA | TRBV20-1
TGCGCCAGCGGAGGGACTAGCGGACTAAATGAGCAGTTCTTC | CASGGTSGLNEQFF | TRBJ2-1 | NA | TRBD2 | TRBV5-1
TGTGCCAGCAGCATGGGTGGGAGCTCCTACAATGAGCAGTTCTTC | CASSMGGSSYNEQFF | TRBJ2-1 | NA | NA | TRBV28
TGTGCCAGCAGTTTACAGGGGTTTTACACTGAAGCTTTCTTT | CASSLQGFYTEAFF | TRBJ1-1 | NA | NA | TRBV28
TGTGCCAGCAGCTTAGATGGTCGCGGGGGGTCGGATGAGCAGTTCTTC | CASSLDGRGGSDEQFF | TRBJ2-1 | NA | TRBD2 | TRBV11-3
TGCGCCAGCAGCGCAACCAGGGGGCAGGACACTGAAGCTTTCTTT | CASSATRGQDTEAFF | TRBJ1-1 | NA | TRBD1 | TRBV5-1
TGTGCCAGCTCACCAGACAGGGAGTATGGCTACACCTTC | CASSPDREYGYTF | TRBJ1-2 | NA | TRBD1 | TRBV18
TGCGCCAGCAGACCTGGGACTGGGGCCAACGTCCTGACTTTC | CASRPGTGANVLTF | TRBJ2-6 | NA | NA | TRBV5-1
TGTGCCAGCAGCTCGGGACTCCTGGGCTACACCTTC | CASSSGLLGYTF | TRBJ1-2 | NA | NA | TRBV6-5
TGTGCCAGCAGTCGGGACCAGCAGTACTTC | CASSRDQQYF | TRBJ2-7 | NA | NA | TRBV28
TGTGCCAGCAGCCGGATGGACGGTCCCTACGAGCAGTACTTC | CASSRMDGPYEQYF | TRBJ2-7 | NA | NA | TRBV7-9
TGTGCCAGCAGCTTTGATCTGACTCGCTACGAGCAGTACTTC | CASSFDLTRYEQYF | TRBJ2-7 | NA | NA | TRBV7-2
TGTGCCGCAGCCATGACGGATCAGCCCCAGCATTTT | CAAAMTDQPQHF | TRBJ1-5 | NA | NA | TRBV2
TGTGCCAGTAGTCCCCTACAGGGAACCACAGATACGCAGTATTTT | CASSPLQGTTDTQYF | TRBJ2-3 | NA | NA | TRBV19
TGTGCCACCAGCAGAGGGGGGCTAGCGGGCACCTACGAGCAGTACTTC | CATSRGGLAGTYEQYF | TRBJ2-7 | NA | TRBD2 | TRBV15
TGTGCCAGCAAAATAGGGACAGGGCCCGGCGAGCAGTACTTC | CASKIGTGPGEQYF | TRBJ2-7 | NA | TRBD1 | TRBV6-5
TGTGCCAGTAGTATATTTTCGGGAGGGCCCGGGGCCAACGTCCTGACTTTC | CASSIFSGGPGANVLTF | TRBJ2-6 | NA | TRBD2 | TRBV19
TGTGCCAGCTCACCAATGCAGGGGTTGGATTCACCCCTCCACTTT | CASSPMQGLDSPLHF | TRBJ1-6 | NA | NA | TRBV18
TGTGCCAGCAGTTCGGCGTTTATCGGCACAGATACGCAGTATTTT | CASSSAFIGTDTQYF | TRBJ2-3 | NA | NA | TRBV2
TGCGCCAGCAGTTCAGGGCAGAACACTGAAGCTTTCTTT | CASSSGQNTEAFF | TRBJ1-1 | NA | NA | TRBV4-1
TGTGCCATCGGAGTCGGGACGGTGGTAAATGAGCAGTTCTTC | CAIGVGTVVNEQFF | TRBJ2-1 | NA | NA | TRBV10-3